This T cell receptor beta chain derives from a study of beta chain features in type 1 diabetes. The CDR3 runs to 16 residues. Germline CDR1 reads SGHVS; CDR2 reads FQNEAQ. Trimming stripped 3 bases from V and 6 bases from J, with 18 bases between. This clone was picked up a small number of times. No antigen is known for it. The single heparinised draw taken from each donor contained roughly 100 mL of blood on average. Sorted cells reached over 95% purity in every population. Study-wide results and caveats: No resolution was reached here on whether HLA type influences TCRB rearrangement. All four CD4+ subsets from Type 1 diabetes patients carried moderately but significantly shorter TCRB CDR3s.

Expressed TCRB transcripts were sequenced because the isolated RNA had all been reverse transcribed beforehand. Only in-frame clones appear in the TCRdb table, and some are missing; sequencing was by immunoSEQ multiplex PCR. The sample lists 300,000 to 400,000 clones, roughly 13% occurring once. This clonotype originated in a woman between 18 and 29 years old with type 1 diabetes. The specimen sequenced was naive CD4+ T cells from blood. V gene TRBV7-8 combines with J gene TRBJ1-5; D remains unclear. Here the CDR3 DNA reads TGTGCCAGCAGCTTTGGGGAGGGAAGGAGGGCTCAGCCCCAGCATTTT. This gives the protein CASSFGEGRRAQPQHF.